The next 15 T cell receptor beta chains were all read from a single sample in a study of T cells in Graves' hyperthyroidism and ophthalmopathy. It was RNA transcripts that yielded the amplified TCR beta CDR3 regions. First-round RT-PCR with HTBI primers amplified the TCR CDR3 region. TCRdb processed the multiplex PCR reads anew with MiXCR; each CDR3 protein has one entry. The table includes 350,000 to 400,000 distinct CDR3 sequences, approximately 15% detected once. Sample: blood. The receptors originated from a woman between 55 and 75 years old with Graves' hyperthyroidism.

This clonotype has ten or more counts. This chain uses TRBV15 with TRBJ2-1; D unclear. The CDR3 has 12 residues. V shed 3 bases and J shed 7 bases, with 7 bases lying between them. From germline, CDR1 is LNHNV and CDR2 YYDKDF (reference sequence). CDR3 sequence reads: CATSRVRNEQFF. In DNA, the CDR3 is TGTGCCACCAGCAGGGTAAGGAATGAGCAGTTCTTC.

At least ten counts were recorded for this clonotype. This chain joins TRBV6-1 and TRBJ1-4; D remains unclear. The ends were cut back, 6 bases at V and 6 bases at J, with 14 bases in the middle. The CDR3 runs to 14 residues. Germline CDR1 MNHNS, CDR2 SASEGT. Here the CDR3 DNA reads TGTGCCAGCAGCCTCGGCCAATCGCATGAAAAACTGTTTTTT. Translated: CASSLGQSHEKLFF.

Worth noting for this clonotype: This may be a read error, as it is one base from a much larger clone. The chain combines TRBV30 with TRBJ2-2; possible D gene TRBD1, 5 bases. The CDR3 totals 14 residues. Germline V gene data show CDR1 as GTSNPN and CDR2 as SVGIG (reference sequence). V lost 2 bases and J lost 3, with 10 bases in between. CDR3 DNA sequence: TGTGCCTGGAGTCAGGGCACGGACACCGGGGAGCTGTTTTTT. Protein: CAWSQGTDTGELFF. Full variable domain (remainder filled in from reference TRBV30 and TRBJ2-2): SQTIHQWPATLVQPVGSPLSLECTVEGTSNPNLYWYRQAAGRGLQLLFYSVGIGQISSEVPQNLSASRPQDRQFILSSKKLLLSDSGFYLCAWSQGTDTGELFFGEGSRLTVL.

This clonotype has a count of ten or more. This chain uses TRBV5-1 with TRBJ2-5; 15 bases map to TRBD2. J lost 4 bases, V lost 4 bases, and 5 bases had no gene match. The germline V gene encodes CDR1 SGHRS and CDR2 YFSETQ. The CDR3 extends over 16 amino acids. The CDR3 sequence: CASSPGLAGGPETQYF. CDR3 sequence (DNA): TGCGCCAGCAGCCCCGGACTAGCGGGAGGGCCAGAGACCCAGTACTTC.

In this sample, this clonotype turned up many times. This rearrangement joins TRBV11-3 to TRBJ2-1; D remains ambiguous. Deletions cut 1 base from V and 9 bases from J, with 10 bases between. The CDR3 has 13 amino acids. Germline lookup yields CDR1 SGHNT and CDR2 YENEEA. The DNA of the CDR3 is TGTGCCAGCAGCTTAGCCCGGGTTGCTGAGCAGTTCTTC. Protein product: CASSLARVAEQFF. The variable domain in full, completed from reference TRBV11-3 and TRBJ2-1, reads EAGVVQSPRYKIIEKKQPVAFWCNPISGHNTLYWYLQNLGQGPELLIRYENEEAVDDSQLPKDRFSAERLKGVDSTLKIQPAELGDSAVYLCASSLARVAEQFFGPGTRLTVL.

This clonotype turned up a few times. The genes are TRBV3-1 and TRBJ2-1; 12 bases are shared with TRBD2. The CDR3 extends over 13 amino acids. From germline, CDR1 is LGHDT and CDR2 YNNKEL (reference sequence). Trimming took 3 bases from V and 12 from J; bases not matched to a gene: 3. The CDR3 nucleotides are TGTGCCAGCAGCCAGGGGACTAGCGGGTTGCAGTTCTTC. Amino acid sequence: CASSQGTSGLQFF.

This clonotype was counted at least ten times. The chain has TRBV11-2 and TRBJ1-2, with D perhaps matching TRBD1 (5 bases). CDR1 and CDR2 from the germline V gene are SGHAT and FQNNGV. The CDR3 loop spans 17 amino acids. The V end was cut by 1 base, the J end by 4 bases, with 19 bases between. CDR3 sequence: CASSLVRGVRDFYGYTF. CDR3 nucleotides: TGTGCCAGCAGCTTAGTTCGTGGGGTCAGGGACTTCTATGGCTACACCTTC.

This rearrangement joins TRBV7-9 to TRBJ1-1; D is perhaps TRBD1 (6 bases). This CDR3 is built from 15 residues. In germline, CDR1 is SEHNR, CDR2 FQNEAQ (reference sequence). Trimming removed 3 bases from V and 0 bases from J, with 11 bases in between. The CDR3 nucleotides are TGTGCCAGCAGCTTCCATCAGGGGCTGAACACTGAAGCTTTCTTT. Amino acids: CASSFHQGLNTEAFF.

This clonotype was found many times. The rearrangement links TRBV6-1 to TRBJ1-2, with D possibly TRBD1 on 6 matching bases. V was pared by 5 bases and J by 8 bases, with 18 bases between. This CDR3 comprises 14 residues. Germline V gene sequence: CDR1 MNHNS, CDR2 SASEGT. In DNA form, the CDR3 reads TGTGCCAGCAGTCCCCTACAGGGATTCGGCGGCTACACCTTC. As protein: CASSPLQGFGGYTF.

In its sample, this clonotype was seen a few times. The rearrangement joins TRBV6-1 to TRBJ2-7, with 8 bases identical to TRBD1. Germline V lookup: CDR1 MNHNS, CDR2 SASEGT. CDR3 length: 13 residues. V lost 9 bases and J lost 5; bases outside the gene matches: 9. Here the CDR3 DNA reads TGTGCCAGTGGGGACAGGTATGCCGACGAGCAGTACTTC. Protein sequence: CASGDRYADEQYF.

This clonotype was recorded many times. CDR3 residues: CAGTATNEKLFF. DNA of the CDR3: TGTGCCGGGACTGCAACTAATGAAAAACTGTTTTTT. The genes are TRBV7-9 and TRBJ1-4; the D gene is possibly TRBD1 (5 bases). The ends were cut back, 11 bases at V and 0 bases at J, with 7 bases in the middle. CDR3 length: 12 amino acids. Germline V CDR1 and CDR2: SEHNR, FQNEAQ (reference sequence). Using reference TRBV7-9 and TRBJ1-4 for the parts outside the CDR3, the full variable domain is DTGVSQNPRHKITKRGQNVTFRCDPISEHNRLYWYRQTLGQGPEFLTYFQNEAQLEKSRLLSDRFSAERPKGSFSTLEIQRTEQGDSAMYLCAGTATNEKLFFGSGTQLSVL.

In this sample, this clonotype turned up a few times. This chain connects TRBV11-2 to TRBJ2-1; 8 bases agree with TRBD2. V was clipped by 5 bases and J by 3 bases; unmatched bases: 6. CDR3 length equals 15 residues. CDR1 is SGHAT and CDR2 is FQNNGV in the germline V gene. This CDR3 reads CASSQVTSGYNEQFF. The DNA for the CDR3 is TGTGCCAGCAGCCAAGTAACTAGCGGCTACAATGAGCAGTTCTTC.

Many counts were recorded for this clonotype. The chain has TRBV2 and TRBJ2-7, with 12 bases identical to TRBD2. Germline lookup yields CDR1 SNHLY and CDR2 FYNNEI. The CDR3 consists of 15 residues. V shed 2 bases, J shed 4 bases, and the junction held 3 bases outside the gene matches. The CDR3 loop reads CASSELTSGSYEQYF. CDR3 DNA: TGTGCCAGCAGTGAATTGACTAGCGGGAGTTACGAGCAGTACTTC.

This clonotype was found many times. The rearrangement links TRBV20-1 to TRBJ2-1; D unresolved. V lost 4 bases and J 0 bases, leaving 19 bases between the germline ends. Germline assignment: CDR1 DFQATT and CDR2 SNEGSKA (reference sequence). The CDR3 is 17 residues long. The CDR3 DNA reads as TGCAGTGCTACTGACGGACGGCGTATGAGCTCCTACAATGAGCAGTTCTTC. Residues: CSATDGRRMSSYNEQFF.

V usage is TRBV28 and J usage is TRBJ2-7, with D perhaps assigned TRBD1 or TRBD2 (5 bases each). V was trimmed by 6 bases and J by 0 bases, leaving 15 bases between them. Germline V gene lookup returns CDR1 MDHEN and CDR2 SYDVKM. CDR3 length equals 15 residues. The chain's CDR3 is CASRGREFSSYEQYF. The CDR3 DNA sequence: TGTGCCAGCAGGGGCAGGGAGTTCTCCTCCTACGAGCAGTACTTC.